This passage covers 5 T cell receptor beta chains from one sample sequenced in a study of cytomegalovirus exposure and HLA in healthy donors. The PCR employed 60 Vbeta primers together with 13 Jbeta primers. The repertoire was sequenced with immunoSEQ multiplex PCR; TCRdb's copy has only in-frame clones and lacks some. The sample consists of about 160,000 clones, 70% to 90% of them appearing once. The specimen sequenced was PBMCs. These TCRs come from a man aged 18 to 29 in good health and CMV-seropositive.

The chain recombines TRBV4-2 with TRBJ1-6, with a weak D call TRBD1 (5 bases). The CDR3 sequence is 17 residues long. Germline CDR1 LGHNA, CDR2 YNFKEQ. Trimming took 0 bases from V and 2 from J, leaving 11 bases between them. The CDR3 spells CASSQDRSGAYNSPLHF. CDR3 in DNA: TGTGCCAGCAGCCAAGATAGGTCGGGGGCCTATAATTCACCCCTCCACTTT.

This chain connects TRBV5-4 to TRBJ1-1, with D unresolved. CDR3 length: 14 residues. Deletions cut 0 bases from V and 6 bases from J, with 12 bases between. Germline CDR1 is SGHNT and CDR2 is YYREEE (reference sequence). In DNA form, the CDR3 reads TGTGCCAGCAGCTTGGAAAGGCTGGAGTCTGAAGCTTTCTTT. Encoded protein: CASSLERLESEAFF.

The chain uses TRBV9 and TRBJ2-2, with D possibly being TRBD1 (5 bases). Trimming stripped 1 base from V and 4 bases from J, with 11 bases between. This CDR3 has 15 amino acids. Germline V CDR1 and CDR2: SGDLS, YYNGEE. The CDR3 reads CASSVSRVGTGELFF. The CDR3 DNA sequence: TGTGCCAGCAGCGTATCCAGGGTGGGCACCGGGGAGCTGTTTTTT.

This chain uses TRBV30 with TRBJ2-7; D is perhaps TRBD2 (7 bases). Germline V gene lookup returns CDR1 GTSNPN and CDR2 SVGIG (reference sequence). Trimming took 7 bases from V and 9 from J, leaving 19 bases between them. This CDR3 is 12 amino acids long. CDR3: CALGEGVGGQYF. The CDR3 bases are TGTGCCTTGGGGGAGGGGGTCGGTGGGCAGTACTTC.

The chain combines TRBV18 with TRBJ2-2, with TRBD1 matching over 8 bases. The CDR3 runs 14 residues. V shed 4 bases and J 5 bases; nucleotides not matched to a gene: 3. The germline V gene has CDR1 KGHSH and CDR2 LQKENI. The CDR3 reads CASSRDRGTGELFF. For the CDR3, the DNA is TGTGCCAGCTCACGAGACAGGGGAACCGGGGAGCTGTTTTTT.